Listed here are 2 T cell receptor beta chains from one sample, sequenced in a study of blood T cell repertoires in COVID-19. Repertoires were generated with immunoSEQ multiplex PCR, while TCRdb's copy carries only in-frame clones and drops some. The table shows 100,000 to 120,000 clones, with 75% to 85% occurring only once. Sequencing input: peripheral blood. The source of these receptors is a woman in her seventies with acute or convalescent COVID-19.

Sample share makes this clone medium-sized (0.01 to 0.1%). The gene calls are TRBV2 and TRBJ2-2; a weak D match, TRBD1 (5 bases). The CDR3 spans 14 residues. V was cut by 5 bases and J by 2 bases, with 9 bases left in between. The germline V gene encodes CDR1 SNHLY and CDR2 FYNNEI. The CDR3 DNA is TGTGCCAGCAGTCCCAGGGATAACACCGGGGAGCTGTTTTTT. Encoded protein: CASSPRDNTGELFF.

The rearrangement links TRBV5-4 to TRBJ2-1; 13 bases line up with TRBD2. The germline V gene encodes CDR1 SGHNT and CDR2 YYREEE (reference sequence). Unmatched junction bases numbered 5, after V lost 4 bases and J lost 4 bases. This CDR3 has 16 residues. CDR3 region: CASSHAGLAGYNEQFF. In nucleotides, the CDR3 is TGTGCCAGCAGCCACGCGGGACTAGCGGGGTACAATGAGCAGTTCTTC.